Listed here are 2 T cell receptor beta chains from one sample, sequenced in a study of T cells in Graves' hyperthyroidism and ophthalmopathy. Template material for amplifying TCR beta CDR3 regions consisted of RNA transcripts. The TCR CDR3 first-round RT-PCR relied on the HTBI primer set. TCRdb re-called the multiplex PCR reads through MiXCR, storing one row per CDR3 protein. This table holds about 400,000 distinct CDR3 sequences, over 12% found once. Sequencing was carried out using blood. The receptors come from a man aged 50-60 years with Graves' ophthalmopathy.

In its sample, this clonotype was seen many times. The genes are TRBV20-1 and TRBJ2-3; perhaps TRBD2 as D (6 bases). The germline CDR1 and CDR2 sequences are DFQATT and SNEGSKA (reference sequence). V lost 5 bases and J 0 bases, leaving 24 bases between the germline ends. The CDR3 has 18 amino acids. The CDR3 here is CSAPPEEAAGTSTDTQYF. DNA for the CDR3: TGCAGTGCTCCACCTGAGGAAGCGGCCGGGACTAGCACAGATACGCAGTATTTT.

At least ten counts were recorded for this clonotype. This chain joins TRBV5-1 and TRBJ2-1; perhaps TRBD2 as D (5 bases). Trimming pared 0 bases from V and 8 bases from J, leaving 15 bases between. The CDR3 is 15 amino acids. Germline values: CDR1 SGHRS, CDR2 YFSETQ. CDR3 region: CASSLDGEMGDEQFF. The DNA for the CDR3 is TGCGCCAGCAGCTTGGATGGGGAAATGGGAGATGAGCAGTTCTTC.